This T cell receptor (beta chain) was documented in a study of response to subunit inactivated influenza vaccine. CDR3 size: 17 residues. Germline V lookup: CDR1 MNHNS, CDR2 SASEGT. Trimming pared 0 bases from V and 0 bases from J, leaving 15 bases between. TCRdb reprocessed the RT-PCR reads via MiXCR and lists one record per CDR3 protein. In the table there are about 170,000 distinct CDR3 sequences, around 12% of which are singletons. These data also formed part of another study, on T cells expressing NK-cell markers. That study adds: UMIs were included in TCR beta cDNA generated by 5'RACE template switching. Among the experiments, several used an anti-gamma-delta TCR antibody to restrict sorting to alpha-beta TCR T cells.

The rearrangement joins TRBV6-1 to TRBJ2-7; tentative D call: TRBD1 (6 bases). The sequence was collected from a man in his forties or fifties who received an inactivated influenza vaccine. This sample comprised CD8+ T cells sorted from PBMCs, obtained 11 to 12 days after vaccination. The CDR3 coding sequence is TGTGCCAGCAGTGAAGCGGTCGGACAGATAAGCTCCTACGAGCAGTACTTC. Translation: CASSEAVGQISSYEQYF.